Listed below are T cell receptor beta chains from one sample, sequenced in a study of T-cell memory formation after mild COVID-19. TCRdb recomputed calls from the 5' RACE reads with MiXCR, one row per CDR3 protein. The table shows hundreds of thousands of distinct CDR3 sequences, with 15% to 20% occurring only once. Sequences were obtained from PBMCs or a T cell subset sorted from them (not recorded which). Receptors were obtained from a man aged 18 to 29 who had mild COVID-19 (a few samples of this study predate the infection). Cell type and time point are not known. Both conserved end residues are part of each CDR3. Fields, in order: J gene, CDR3 length, D gene, clone size, V gene, CDR3 protein, CDR3 DNA. A D gene is named only where the DNA matches it firmly. Only part of the rows carry a size: once, few, many, or a class if the clone is expanded.

TRBJ1-2 14 TRBD1 . TRBV18 CASSHDRETSGYTF TGTGCCAGCTCTCACGACAGGGAGACCTCTGGCTACACCTTC
TRBJ2-5 14 TRBD1 . TRBV5-1 CAGRKGAGEETQYF TGCGCCGGACGGAAGGGGGCCGGAGAGGAGACCCAGTACTTC
TRBJ2-5 14 . . TRBV7-8 CASSLYRVSETQYF TGTGCCAGCAGCTTATACAGGGTCAGCGAGACCCAGTACTTC
TRBJ2-3 13 TRBD2 few TRBV10-2 CATTSGGGDTQYF TGCGCCACCACTAGCGGGGGCGGAGATACGCAGTATTTT
TRBJ2-1 14 TRBD2 . TRBV2 CATAGTSGNNEQFF TGTGCCACCGCGGGGACTAGCGGCAACAATGAGCAGTTCTTC
TRBJ1-6 15 . . TRBV3-1 CASSPGRGPRGPLHF TGTGCCAGCAGCCCCGGTCGGGGGCCGCGGGGGCCCCTCCACTTT
TRBJ1-3 14 . few TRBV7-2 CASSFGRVGDTIYF TGTGCCAGCAGCTTTGGGAGGGTCGGGGACACCATATATTTT
TRBJ2-2 15 TRBD2 . TRBV5-1 CASSRSGGPAGELFF TGCGCCAGCAGTCGTAGCGGGGGGCCCGCCGGGGAGCTGTTTTTT
TRBJ2-1 15 . . TRBV5-1 CASKPARTPYNEQFF TGCGCCAGCAAACCGGCCCGGACGCCCTACAATGAGCAGTTCTTC
TRBJ2-3 14 TRBD2 few TRBV7-2 CASSFGGGPDTQYF TGTGCCAGCAGCTTTGGGGGGGGACCAGATACGCAGTATTTT
TRBJ2-1 13 . few TRBV5-1 CASSPDRSPGQFF TGCGCCAGCAGCCCTGACAGGTCCCCAGGGCAGTTCTTC
TRBJ2-1 11 . . TRBV29-1 CSVETAGEQFF TGCAGCGTTGAAACGGCGGGTGAGCAGTTCTTC
TRBJ1-1 15 . . TRBV4-3 CASSQDLGQNTEAFF TGCGCCAGCAGCCAAGATCTCGGACAGAACACTGAAGCTTTCTTT
TRBJ1-6 15 . . TRBV6-1 CASIEEVSYNSPLHF TGTGCCAGCATTGAGGAGGTTTCCTATAATTCACCCCTCCACTTT
TRBJ1-4 17 . many TRBV12-3/TRBV12-4 CASSLDLQAGPSEKLFF TGTGCCAGCAGTTTAGACTTACAAGCGGGCCCGTCCGAAAAACTGTTTTTT
TRBJ2-2 13 TRBD2 . TRBV6-2/TRBV6-3 CASQRGNTGELFF TGTGCCAGCCAGCGGGGGAACACCGGGGAGCTGTTTTTT
TRBJ2-5 14 . . TRBV27 CASSFGRKGETQYF TGTGCCAGCAGTTTTGGCCGGAAAGGCGAGACCCAGTACTTC
TRBJ1-4 15 TRBD1 . TRBV7-2 CASSLQDRTNEKLFF TGTGCCAGCAGCCTTCAGGACAGGACTAATGAAAAACTGTTTTTT
TRBJ1-5 14 TRBD1 few TRBV4-3 CASSLRTGEQPQHF TGCGCCAGCAGCCTTAGGACAGGCGAGCAGCCCCAGCATTTT
TRBJ2-2 13 . . TRBV4-1 CASSHPGPGELFF TGCGCCAGCAGCCATCCTGGTCCCGGGGAGCTGTTTTTT
TRBJ2-3 15 TRBD2 many TRBV20-1 CSASQTSGLTDTQYF TGCAGTGCCAGTCAGACTAGCGGCCTCACAGATACGCAGTATTTT
TRBJ2-3 15 TRBD2 . TRBV7-2 CASSLKARGGDTQYF TGTGCCAGCAGCTTAAAAGCGCGGGGGGGCGATACGCAGTATTTT